This TCR beta chain derives from a study of T cells expressing NK-cell markers. For the study at large: Cells sorted as CD3+CD56+NKG2C+, CD3+CD56+NKG2C- and CD3+CD56-NKG2C+ T cells supplied the TCR beta repertoires.

In generating TCR beta cDNA, 5'RACE template switching with UMIs was used. Reanalyzing the 5' RACE reads, TCRdb keeps one entry per CDR3 protein, without DNA. The listing contains 150,000 to 180,000 distinct CDR3 sequences. The CDR3 covers 18 residues. Per germline, CDR1 MNHEY and CDR2 SVGAGI. The sequence came from a woman between 45 and 60 years old in good health. J is TRBJ2-1 and V is TRBV6-5; no DNA is available, so the TRBD2 call from TCRdb remains unchecked. Sequencing was done on a sample of blood T cells: a sorted CD56 or NKG2C T cell subset, CD4+ or CD8+ T cells, or bulk PBMC T cells (not recorded which). The CDR3 is CASSYSFAGGTNYNEQFF.